This T cell receptor beta chain was captured in a study of Ad26.COV2.S vaccination and SARS-CoV-2 variants listed by TCRdb under 2021. About the investigation overall: Vaccine-arm donors were drawn from COV1001, a multicentre, randomized, double-blind, placebo-controlled phase I-IIa trial of Ad26.COV2.S in healthy adults. Ad26.COV2.S was given intramuscularly at 5x10^10 or 1x10^11 viral particles, as a single shot or as two shots 56 days apart. The specificity and breadth of SARS-CoV-2-reactive T cell receptors after Ad26.COV2.S vaccination were assessed by TCRbeta repertoire sequencing. The TCR-sequenced set comprised about 30 samples: approximately 20 Ad26.COV2.S vaccine recipients, 5 placebo recipients and 8 SARS-CoV-2 convalescent individuals. Trial participants were randomized into five groups of five, in which low-dose or high-dose Ad26.COV2.S was given once or twice, or placebo was given on both occasions. Investigators remained blinded to trial group allocation during experiments and outcome assessment.

In the germline V gene, CDR1 corresponds to MNHEY and CDR2 to SVGAGI. The CDR3 runs 15 residues from the cysteine to the phenylalanine. Here the CDR3 DNA is all that survives: 45 bases in frame from base 1. V ends up 5 bases short and J 2 bases short, with an unmatched junction base count of 5. Reading the label with the study, this specimen's treatment or condition is: some 19 received Ad26.COV2.S at low or high dose, single or two shots; several received placebo; per-sample allocation not given. Repertoires of vaccine and placebo recipients were sequenced from samples taken on day 63 after the first injection. Cohort 1b enrolled roughly 25 adults aged 18-55 years at a single site in Boston, USA, between 29 July and 7 August 2020. As a vaccine, Ad26.COV2.S was a replication-incompetent adenovirus type 26 vector that expressed a prefusion-stabilized SARS-CoV-2 spike protein derived from the original Wuhan strain.

This clone came up a few times. No antigen is known for it. Qualities for individual bases were not recorded, and no much larger clone is one base off. The immunoSEQ Assay was used to sequence TCRbeta CDR3 regions. After extraction, genomic DNA underwent amplification by bias-controlled multiplex PCR, followed by high-throughput sequencing. On the study's bioinformatics: To quantify the absolute abundance of every unique TCRbeta CDR3 region, sequences were collapsed and filtered. T cell fraction was estimated by normalizing TCRbeta template counts to usable DNA, with usable DNA measured through amplification of reference genes found in all nucleated cells. Repertoire TCRs were annotated as SARS-CoV-2-specific by exact matching of V gene, CDR3 amino acid sequence and J gene to a known reactive TCR set. MIRA supplied the reference SARS-CoV-2 TCR set, which was filtered for enrichment in COVID-19-positive ImmuneCODE repertoires so that public or cross-reactive TCRs were removed. Using the MIRA antigens, annotated TCRs were further analysed by specific ORF or by position within an ORF. Breadth was defined as annotated unique rearrangements over total unique productive rearrangements; depth was the summed frequency of those rearrangements. Two-sided Wilcoxon rank-sum tests were applied when comparing TCR breadth between groups. In its TCRdb copy, this immuneACCESS table keeps in-frame sequences only and misses some clones. Where compared with another copy, unresolved V genes explain less than half of these, and the others have no known cause. V, J and clone size reflect that table, while D and trimming were determined from the DNA. This sample holds around 450,000 clones; roughly nine tenths were observed only once. About 1.7% of the sample rests with the top ten.

The study at large found these results: Non-spike TCR breadth was comparable between vaccine and placebo recipients, consistent with the vaccine containing only spike. The study was not powered to compare responses between vaccine doses or regimens. Higher spike-specific TCR breadth was observed in Ad26.COV2.S recipients than in placebo recipients (P = 0.0014). According to the authors, total T cell responses may have been underestimated by the TCR breadth and depth analyses. Substantial breadth of spike-specific CD8+ and CD4+ T cell responses was reported after vaccination.

This receptor chain uses TRBV6-5 and TRBJ1-3, with TRBD1 identical over 8 junction bases. The sequence derives from a person aged 18-60 years who received the Ad26.COV2.S COVID-19 vaccine or a placebo. Source: peripheral blood, taken in a trial of Ad26.COV2.S vaccine versus placebo. The CDR3 amino acid sequence is: CASSQTTGAGNTIYF. The bases read TGTGCCAGCAGTCAGACGACAGGGGCTGGAAACACCATATATTTT.